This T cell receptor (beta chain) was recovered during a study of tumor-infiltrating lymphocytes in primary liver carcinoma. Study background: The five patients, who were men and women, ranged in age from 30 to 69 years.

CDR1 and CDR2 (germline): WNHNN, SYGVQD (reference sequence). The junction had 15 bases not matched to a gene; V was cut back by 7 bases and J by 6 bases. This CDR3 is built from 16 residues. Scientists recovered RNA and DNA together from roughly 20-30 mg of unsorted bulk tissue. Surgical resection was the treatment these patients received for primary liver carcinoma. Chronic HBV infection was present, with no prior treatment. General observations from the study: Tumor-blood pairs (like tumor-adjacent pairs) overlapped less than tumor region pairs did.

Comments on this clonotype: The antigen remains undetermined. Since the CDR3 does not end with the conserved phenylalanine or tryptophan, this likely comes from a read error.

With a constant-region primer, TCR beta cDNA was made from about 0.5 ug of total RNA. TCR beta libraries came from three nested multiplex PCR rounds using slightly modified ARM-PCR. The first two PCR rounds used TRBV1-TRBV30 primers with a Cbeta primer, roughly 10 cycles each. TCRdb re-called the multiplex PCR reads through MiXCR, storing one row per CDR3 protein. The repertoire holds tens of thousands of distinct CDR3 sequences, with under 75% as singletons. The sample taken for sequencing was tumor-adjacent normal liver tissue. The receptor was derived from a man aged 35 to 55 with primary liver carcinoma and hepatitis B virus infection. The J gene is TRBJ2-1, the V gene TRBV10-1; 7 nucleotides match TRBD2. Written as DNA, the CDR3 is TGCGCCAGCAACAGAGGGAGGCGGGAGACGATCAATGAGCAGTTCCTC. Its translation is CASNRGRRETINEQFL.